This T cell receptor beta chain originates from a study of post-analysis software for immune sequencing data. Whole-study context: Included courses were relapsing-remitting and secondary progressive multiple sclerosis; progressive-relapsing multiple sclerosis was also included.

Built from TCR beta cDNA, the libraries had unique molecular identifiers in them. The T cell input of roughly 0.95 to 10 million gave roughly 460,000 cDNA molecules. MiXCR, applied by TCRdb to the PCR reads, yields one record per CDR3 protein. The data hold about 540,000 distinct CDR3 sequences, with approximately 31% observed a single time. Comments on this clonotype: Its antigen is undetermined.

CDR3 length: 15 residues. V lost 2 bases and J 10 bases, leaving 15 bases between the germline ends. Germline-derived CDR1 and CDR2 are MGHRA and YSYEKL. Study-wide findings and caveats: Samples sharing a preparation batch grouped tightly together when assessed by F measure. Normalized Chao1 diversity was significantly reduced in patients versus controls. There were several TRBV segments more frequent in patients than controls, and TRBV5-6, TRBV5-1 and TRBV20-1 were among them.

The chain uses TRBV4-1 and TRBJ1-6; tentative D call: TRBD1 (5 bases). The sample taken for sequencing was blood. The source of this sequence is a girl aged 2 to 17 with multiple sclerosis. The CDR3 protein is CASSQTAGLRSPLHF. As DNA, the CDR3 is TGCGCCAGCAGCCAAACCGCAGGGCTACGATCACCCCTCCACTTT.